Following are 17 T cell receptor beta chains from one sample sequenced in a study of T cell responses to AZD1222 COVID-19 vaccine. Repertoires were generated with immunoSEQ multiplex PCR, while TCRdb's copy carries only in-frame clones and drops some. The sample lists roughly 150,000 clones; 80% to 95% were seen once. The starting material was peripheral blood, obtained on day 0 of AZD1222 vaccination. These receptors were collected from an adult in good health.

J is TRBJ2-3 and V is TRBV10-1; D might be TRBD2 (6 bases). Per germline, CDR1 WNHNN and CDR2 SYGVQD (reference sequence). This CDR3 has 19 amino acids. V lost 0 bases, J lost 3 bases, and 22 bases lay in between. CDR3 sequence (DNA): TGCGCCAGCAGTGAGTCGACGAGGGCTACTGGACTAAAGACAGATACGCAGTATTTT. Amino acid sequence: CASSESTRATGLKTDTQYF.

V usage is TRBV5-1 and J usage is TRBJ1-3; 8 bases are shared with TRBD1. CDR1 SGHRS and CDR2 YFSETQ come from the germline V gene. CDR3 length: 16 amino acids. V dropped 2 bases and J dropped 4; count of bases not matched to a gene: 8. As DNA, the CDR3 is TGCGCCAGCAGCTTTGGAGACCGGGACAGGGGAAACACCATATATTTT. Translated, it gives CASSFGDRDRGNTIYF.

The chain has TRBV28 and TRBJ1-1; 7 nucleotides align to TRBD1. The V gene end was trimmed by 3 bases and the J gene end by 3 bases; junction bases not matched to a gene: 1. CDR3 size: 13 residues. Germline V CDR1 and CDR2: MDHEN, SYDVKM. This chain's CDR3 is CASSFRGHTEAFF. The CDR3 DNA reads as TGTGCCAGCAGTTTTAGGGGGCACACTGAAGCTTTCTTT.

The rearrangement uses TRBV19 and TRBJ1-1; tentatively, D is TRBD1 (6 bases). Trimming cost V 7 bases and J 0 bases, with 12 bases left between them. This CDR3 is built from 14 residues. Germline assignment: CDR1 LNHDA and CDR2 SQIVND (reference sequence). The CDR3 loop is CASKDGQMNTEAFF. CDR3 bases: TGTGCCAGTAAAGATGGACAGATGAACACTGAAGCTTTCTTT. Full variable domain (rest looked up from reference TRBV19 and TRBJ1-1): DGGITQSPKYLFRKEGQNVTLSCEQNLNHDAMYWYRQDPGQGLRLIYYSQIVNDFQKGDIAEGYSVSREKKESFPLTVTSAQKNPTAFYLCASKDGQMNTEAFFGQGTRLTVV.

This chain links TRBV13 with TRBJ2-3; 10 nucleotides line up with TRBD2. Looked up from germline, CDR1 is PRHDT and CDR2 is FYEKMQ (reference sequence). The CDR3 has 17 residues. With 1 base clipped from V and 0 bases from J, the junction kept 4 bases outside the gene matches. The CDR3: CASSLVAGGKSTDTQYF. In DNA, the CDR3 is TGTGCCAGCAGCTTAGTAGCGGGGGGAAAGAGCACAGATACGCAGTATTTT.

The chain employs TRBV3-1 (or the pseudogene TRBV3-2) and TRBJ2-2; D unresolved. CDR3 length: 13 residues. Deletions cut 3 bases from V and 7 bases from J, with 9 bases between. Looked up from germline, CDR1 is LGHDT and CDR2 is YNNKEL (reference sequence). In nucleotides, the CDR3 is TGTGCCAGCAGCCATGAGCGACTCGGGGAGCTGTTTTTT. Its protein is CASSHERLGELFF.

The V and J genes are TRBV6-1 and TRBJ1-6; D gene unclear. CDR1 and CDR2 from the germline V gene are MNHNS and SASEGT. There are 16 residues in the CDR3. With 1 base removed from V and 3 bases from J, the gap between germline ends came to 10 bases. The CDR3 is CASSEEAVHYNSPLHF. CDR3 coding DNA: TGTGCCAGCAGTGAAGAGGCAGTCCACTATAATTCACCCCTCCACTTT.

The chain combines TRBV28 with TRBJ2-2; D is tentatively TRBD1 or TRBD2 (5 bases each). V dropped 1 base and J dropped 4 bases, with 10 bases sitting between them. The CDR3 runs to 15 residues. Germline V lookup: CDR1 MDHEN, CDR2 SYDVKM. The CDR3 sequence: CASSLSGTFTGELFF. The CDR3 bases are TGTGCCAGCAGTTTATCCGGGACGTTCACCGGGGAGCTGTTTTTT. The full variable domain, completed using reference TRBV28 and TRBJ2-2, is DVKVTQSSRYLVKRTGEKVFLECVQDMDHENMFWYRQDPGLGLRLIYFSYDVKMKEKGDIPEGYSVSREKKERFSLILESASTNQTSMYLCASSLSGTFTGELFFGEGSRLTVL.

Points on this clone: Additional DNA sequences in this sample encode the identical CDR3. The CDR3: CASSPQGAEAFF. The CDR3 DNA is TGTGCCAGCTCACCACAAGGCGCTGAAGCTTTCTTT. This chain links TRBV18 with TRBJ1-1, with unresolved D. The CDR3 totals 12 residues. Trimming shortened V by 1 base and J by 6 bases, and 6 bases separated the two germline ends. In germline, CDR1 is KGHSH, CDR2 LQKENI.

V and J are TRBV7-9 and TRBJ2-7, with D perhaps matching TRBD1 (7 bases). CDR1 and CDR2 (germline): SEHNR, FQNEAQ (reference sequence). V was shortened by 7 bases and J by 4 bases, with 26 bases between the two germline ends. The CDR3 runs to 17 residues. The CDR3 nucleotides read TGTGCCAGCATAGGGCGGGGACAGACCAAATCGGCGTACGAGCAGTACTTC. Translating it yields CASIGRGQTKSAYEQYF.

The rearrangement uses TRBV3-1 (or the pseudogene TRBV3-2) and TRBJ1-4; 8 nucleotides align to TRBD1. This CDR3 region has 14 residues. Germline V CDR1 and CDR2: LGHDT, YNNKEL (reference sequence). J was trimmed by 8 bases and V by 4 bases; bases with no gene match: 6. The CDR3 DNA sequence: TGTGCCAGCAGCCGAGGACAGGGTCACGAAAAACTGTTTTTT. Its protein product is CASSRGQGHEKLFF.

The chain combines TRBV19 with TRBJ2-7; 7 positions agree with TRBD1. Germline V CDR1 and CDR2: LNHDA, SQIVND (reference sequence). The CDR3 is 15 residues long. Losses at the gene ends were 3 bases for V and 2 bases for J; bases not matched to a gene: 7. DNA for the CDR3: TGTGCCAGTAGTATTAGGATGGACAGGACCTACGAGCAGTACTTC. The encoded protein is CASSIRMDRTYEQYF. Variable domain in full (rest from reference TRBV19 and TRBJ2-7): DGGITQSPKYLFRKEGQNVTLSCEQNLNHDAMYWYRQDPGQGLRLIYYSQIVNDFQKGDIAEGYSVSREKKESFPLTVTSAQKNPTAFYLCASSIRMDRTYEQYFGPGTRLTVT.

V is TRBV11-2 and J is TRBJ2-7; 9 bases map to TRBD1. J was trimmed by 3 bases and V by 0 bases; bases with no gene match: 3. CDR1 and CDR2 from the germline V gene are SGHAT and FQNNGV. The CDR3 spans 15 residues. The CDR3 DNA follows: TGTGCCAGCAGCTTAGATTACAGGGGGCACTACGAGCAGTACTTC. Translated, it gives CASSLDYRGHYEQYF.

Only a few counts were recorded for this clone. The chain links TRBV11-2 to TRBJ2-7; 7 nucleotides align to TRBD1. Germline lookup yields CDR1 SGHAT and CDR2 FQNNGV. The junction had 4 bases not matched to a gene; V was cut back by 2 bases and J by 3 bases. The CDR3 extends over 14 amino acids. The CDR3 loop is CASSLLGDSYEQYF. The CDR3 DNA follows: TGTGCCAGCAGCTTACTGGGGGACAGCTACGAGCAGTACTTC.

The CDR3 reads CASTRASNTEAFF. For the CDR3, the DNA is TGTGCCAGCACCCGGGCCTCGAACACTGAAGCTTTCTTT. V and J are TRBV12-3 or TRBV12-4 and TRBJ1-1; no firm D call. V gave up 7 bases and J gave up 1 base, with 10 bases separating them. The CDR3 runs to 13 residues.

The rearrangement uses TRBV7-2 and TRBJ2-1, with D perhaps matching TRBD1 (6 bases). The germline V and J ends were trimmed by 4 bases and 9 bases, with 10 bases remaining between them. The CDR3 is made up of 12 amino acids. Germline-derived CDR1 and CDR2 are SGHTA and FQGNSA. CDR3 in amino acids: CASSSRGFEQFF. CDR3 in DNA: TGTGCCAGCAGCTCCAGGGGTTTTGAGCAGTTCTTC.

The rearrangement links TRBV6-6 to TRBJ2-2; D gene unclear. From germline, CDR1 is MNHNY and CDR2 SVGAGI (reference sequence). The CDR3 is 14 residues long. Trimming left V 5 bases short and J 4 bases short, with 11 bases between. DNA of the CDR3: TGTGCCAGCAGTCCGATTGAAACCACCGGGGAGCTGTTTTTT. Translated: CASSPIETTGELFF.